The 16 T cell receptor beta chains below all came from one sample that was sequenced in a study of regulatory T cells in long-lasting Graves disease. Investigators prepared the TCR beta libraries by applying iRepertoire HTBI primers and Arm-PCR of CDR3 regions. TCRdb re-called the multiplex PCR reads through MiXCR, storing one row per CDR3 protein. The sample yields 350,000 to 400,000 distinct CDR3 sequences, 15% to 17% seen once. The time point is: newly diagnosed GD, antithyroid drugs for less than 3 months. Generation of the TCR library employed RNA extracted from PBMCs. The sample consisted of peripheral blood mononuclear cells (PBMCs), taken at new diagnosis, from a patient treated with antithyroid drugs. The receptors were sampled from a female donor with Graves disease.

This clonotype has ten or more counts. The V and J genes are TRBV15 and TRBJ1-5, with D tentatively TRBD1 (5 bases). Germline V lookup: CDR1 LNHNV, CDR2 YYDKDF (reference sequence). This CDR3 has 21 residues. Trimming took off 0 bases at V and 5 bases at J, with 29 bases between the two ends. CDR3 region: CATSRDLAGRASVDGDQPQHF. CDR3 DNA: TGTGCCACCAGCAGAGATCTGGCTGGCAGGGCTTCGGTGGATGGGGATCAGCCCCAGCATTTT.

This clonotype occurred a few times. The chain links TRBV11-2 to TRBJ1-4; 7 bases match TRBD1. The ends lost 0 bases at V and 8 bases at J; junction bases unmatched: 3. CDR1 and CDR2 from the germline V gene are SGHAT and FQNNGV. The CDR3 sequence is 14 residues long. The CDR3 sequence: CASSLDTGDEKLFF. In DNA, the CDR3 is TGTGCCAGCAGCTTAGATACAGGGGACGAAAAACTGTTTTTT.

In this sample, this clonotype turned up many times. This chain connects TRBV6-2 or TRBV6-3 to TRBJ2-4, with 8 bases aligning to TRBD2. The germline V gene encodes CDR1 MNHEY and CDR2 SVGEGT. V dropped 7 bases and J dropped 7; count of bases not matched to a gene: 9. The CDR3 has 14 amino acids. Here the CDR3 reads CASNGGGRTNIQYF. CDR3 DNA sequence: TGTGCCAGCAACGGGGGGGGCCGAACGAACATTCAGTACTTC.

This clonotype was seen at least ten times. V and J are TRBV24-1 and TRBJ1-4; D gene ambiguous. Germline CDR1 is KGHDR and CDR2 is SFDVKD. Between the trimmed V and J ends, which lost 4 bases and 7 bases, there was a span of 3 bases. The CDR3 consists of 11 residues. The CDR3 spells CATSDGEKLFF. In DNA form, the CDR3 reads TGTGCCACCAGTGACGGTGAAAAACTGTTTTTT.

This clonotype was picked up a small number of times. This chain uses TRBV12-5 with TRBJ2-3; possibly TRBD2 for D (6 bases). The V end lost 6 bases, the J end lost 4 bases, and 14 bases lay between the germline ends. The V gene's germline CDR1 is LGHNT and CDR2 FRNRAP. This CDR3 region has 14 residues. The CDR3 nucleotides are TGTGCTAGTGGCCTGGGGACTTCTCCAGATACGCAGTATTTT. Translating it yields CASGLGTSPDTQYF.

The chain has TRBV6-1 and TRBJ2-4; 12 nucleotides agree with TRBD1. Trimming at V came to 5 bases and at J to 2 bases, leaving 7 bases not matched to a gene. Germline values: CDR1 MNHNS, CDR2 SASEGT. CDR3 length equals 17 residues. This chain's CDR3 is CASSPGTGGYPKNIQYF. DNA for the CDR3: TGTGCCAGCAGTCCCGGGACAGGGGGCTACCCCAAAAACATTCAGTACTTC.

This clonotype was observed many times. V and J are TRBV5-6 and TRBJ1-1; D gene uncertain. The length of the CDR3 is 16 residues. Deletions cut 2 bases from V and 3 bases from J, with 17 bases between. Germline V gene data show CDR1 as SGHDT and CDR2 as YYEEEE. The CDR3, as DNA: TGTGCCAGCAGCTTTCCTGGACGGGAAGCATACACTGAAGCTTTCTTT. Amino acid sequence: CASSFPGREAYTEAFF.

A remark on this clonotype: Just one base apart from a much larger clone, this may be a read error. This chain connects TRBV12-5 to TRBJ2-3; no clear D gene. From germline, CDR1 is LGHNT and CDR2 FRNRAP. The CDR3 runs to 13 residues. CDR3 in DNA: TGTGCTAGTGGTTTGAGCTTCACAGATACGCGGTATTTT. Its translation is CASGLSFTDTRYF. The full variable domain, with the rest looked up from reference TRBV12-5 and TRBJ2-3, is DARVTQTPRHKVTEMGQEVTMRCQPILGHNTVFWYRQTMMQGLELLAYFRNRAPLDDSGMPKDRFSAEMPDATLATLKIQPSEPRDSAVYFCASGLSFTDTRYFGPGTRLTVL.

The table lists this clonotype with a few counts. This rearrangement joins TRBV6-5 to TRBJ1-2; no reliable D call. V was clipped by 2 bases and J by 5 bases, with 9 bases between them. The CDR3 is made up of 13 amino acids. Germline CDR1 and CDR2: MNHEY and SVGAGI. The CDR3 DNA sequence: TGTGCCAGCAGTTACCCCGCCTTTTATGGCTACACCTTC. Protein product: CASSYPAFYGYTF.

Only a few counts were recorded for this clonotype. V and J are TRBV7-9 and TRBJ2-1; the match to TRBD2 covers 9 bases. Germline CDR1 reads SEHNR; CDR2 reads FQNEAQ (reference sequence). This CDR3 is 16 amino acids long. Germline trimming cut 5 bases from V and 7 bases from J; bases unmatched to any gene: 12. The CDR3: CASSHSTGTSINEQFF. The CDR3 nucleotides are TGTGCCAGCAGCCACAGCACGGGGACTAGCATTAATGAGCAGTTCTTC.

This clonotype was recorded at least ten times. This chain's CDR3 is CSVELGAGQTYNEQFF. The CDR3 nucleotides read TGCAGCGTTGAATTAGGTGCAGGCCAAACCTACAATGAGCAGTTCTTC. The rearrangement joins TRBV29-1 to TRBJ2-1; the D is unclear. The V gene's germline CDR1 is SQVTM and CDR2 ANQGSEA. This CDR3 region has 16 residues. The V and J ends lost 2 bases and 2 bases respectively, with 16 bases between them.

This clonotype came up many times. The chain couples TRBV6-2 or TRBV6-3 to TRBJ2-7; D may be TRBD2 (5 bases). V lost 4 bases and J lost 7, with 17 bases in between. The CDR3 covers 14 residues. Germline CDR1 is MNHEY and CDR2 is SVGEGT. The CDR3 reads CASSSRAKTGEQYF. As DNA, the CDR3 is TGTGCCAGCAGTTCTCGGGCCAAAACGGGGGAGCAGTACTTC.

This clonotype was recorded a few times. This may arise from a read error, as a much more abundant clone is one base away. V usage is TRBV2 and J usage is TRBJ2-1, with 9 bases lining up with TRBD2. Germline V CDR1 and CDR2: SNHLY, FYNNEI. The CDR3 runs 16 residues. The CDR3 loop is CASSEAEASGKHEQLF. CDR3 nucleotide sequence: TGTGCCAGCAGTGAAGCGGAAGCTAGCGGGAAGCATGAGCAGCTCTTC.

Ten or more counts support this clonotype. This chain uses TRBV9 with TRBJ2-7; no firm D call. This CDR3 is 16 amino acids long. CDR1 is SGDLS, CDR2 YYNGEE, per germline. Trimming cost V 0 bases and J 2 bases, with 15 bases left between them. For the CDR3, the DNA is TGTGCCAGCAGCGTAGGGTTTGGCTTAATCGCCTACGAGCAGTACTTC. It is translated as CASSVGFGLIAYEQYF.

This clonotype was counted ten times or more. V usage is TRBV28 and J usage is TRBJ1-1; no definite D call. This CDR3 is built from 16 residues. Trimming removed 5 bases at V and 0 bases at J, with 16 bases between. The germline V gene encodes CDR1 MDHEN and CDR2 SYDVKM. Written as DNA, the CDR3 is TGTGCCAGCAGTCCTATGAGGGAGATCATGAACACTGAAGCTTTCTTT. It translates to CASSPMREIMNTEAFF.

This clonotype was observed at least ten times. The chain links TRBV15 to TRBJ2-1; either TRBD1 or TRBD2 may supply D (5 bases each). CDR1 is LNHNV, CDR2 YYDKDF, per germline (reference sequence). CDR3 length equals 13 residues. Between the trimmed V and J ends, which lost 0 bases and 9 bases, there was a span of 9 bases. The chain's CDR3 is CATSRDRGAEQFF. In DNA, the CDR3 is TGTGCCACCAGCAGAGATAGAGGGGCTGAGCAGTTCTTC. Based on the CDR3 plus reference TRBV15 and TRBJ2-1, the full variable domain is DAMVIQNPRYQVTQFGKPVTLSCSQTLNHNVMYWYQQKSSQAPKLLFHYYDKDFNNEADTPDNFQSRRPNTSFCFLDIRSPGLGDTAMYLCATSRDRGAEQFFGPGTRLTVL.